This is a list of T cell receptor beta chains from one sample in a study of cytomegalovirus exposure and HLA in healthy donors. Clones were read by immunoSEQ multiplex PCR, and TCRdb kept only the in-frame ones, dropping some. This sample yields about 160,000 clones, of which around 74% are seen a single time; 1.4% belongs to the top ten. The sequenced sample consisted of PBMCs. The receptors were sampled from a woman in her twenties or thirties in good health and CMV-seronegative. The CDR3 runs from the conserved cysteine through the conserved F or W.

v_gene: TRBV29-1
j_gene: TRBJ1-1
CDR3aa: CSVAGATEAFF

v_gene: TRBV7-9
j_gene: TRBJ1-2
CDR3aa: CASSLRGQETYGYTF

v_gene: TRBV18
j_gene: TRBJ1-2
CDR3aa: CASSPDLTGDNGYTF

v_gene: TRBV7-2
j_gene: TRBJ2-3
CDR3aa: CASSIGGDTQYF

v_gene: TRBV6-1
j_gene: TRBJ2-1
CDR3aa: CAILTSGRAYNEQFF

v_gene: TRBV29-1
j_gene: TRBJ1-2
CDR3aa: CSDTTGDGYTF

v_gene: TRBV5-1
j_gene: TRBJ2-7
CDR3aa: CASAGEGGYNEQYF

v_gene: TRBV5-1
j_gene: TRBJ2-6
CDR3aa: CASSLGTAGANVLTF

v_gene: TRBV15
j_gene: TRBJ1-2
CDR3aa: CATSSFGQGAPSYGYTF

v_gene: TRBV5-4
j_gene: TRBJ1-1
CDR3aa: CASSSDRGHAEAFF

v_gene: TRBV10-3
j_gene: TRBJ1-1
CDR3aa: CAIEDTNTEAFF

v_gene: TRBV5-1
j_gene: TRBJ1-2
CDR3aa: CASTGDSWGGYTF

v_gene: TRBV2
j_gene: TRBJ2-5
CDR3aa: CASSEGTSRRETQYF

v_gene: TRBV20-1
j_gene: TRBJ2-5
CDR3aa: CSATGLETQYF

v_gene: TRBV6-5
j_gene: TRBJ2-2
CDR3aa: CASSYAVTAGELFF

v_gene: TRBV7-9
j_gene: TRBJ1-4
CDR3aa: CASSFSRVEKLFF

v_gene: TRBV28
j_gene: TRBJ2-2
CDR3aa: CASSSTRFQRGRNTGELFF

v_gene: TRBV6-1
j_gene: TRBJ1-6
CDR3aa: CASSDGHSYNSPLHF

v_gene: TRBV7-9
j_gene: TRBJ2-1
CDR3aa: CASSPIRASSYNEQFF

v_gene: TRBV18
j_gene: TRBJ2-6
CDR3aa: CASSPYTSSGANVLTF

v_gene: TRBV5-1
j_gene: TRBJ1-2
CDR3aa: CASRGAGTNYGYTF

v_gene: TRBV6-1
j_gene: TRBJ1-5
CDR3aa: CASSEAVRFQHF

v_gene: TRBV2
j_gene: TRBJ2-5
CDR3aa: CASTRLEGETQYF

v_gene: TRBV6-1
j_gene: TRBJ1-1
CDR3aa: CASSEAALSKPEAFF

v_gene: TRBV18
j_gene: TRBJ1-1
CDR3aa: CASSAGQGEAFF